Presented here are 21 T cell receptor beta chains from one specimen sequenced in a study of cytomegalovirus exposure and HLA in healthy donors. Vbeta (60) and Jbeta (13) primers were used in the PCR. Assay used: immunoSEQ multiplex PCR; TCRdb lists only in-frame clones, some missing. The table lists about 60,000 clones, roughly 80% of them singletons. Sequencing was carried out using PBMCs. Receptors originate from a man under 40 in good health and CMV-seronegative.

CDR3 residues: CASSLAVAGLNEQFF. In nucleotides, the CDR3 is TGCGCCAGCAGCTTGGCGGTAGCGGGACTCAATGAGCAGTTCTTC. The rearrangement uses TRBV5-1 and TRBJ2-1; 8 positions match TRBD2. V was pared by 0 bases and J by 6 bases, with 5 bases of the junction left unmatched. The CDR3 sequence is 15 residues long. CDR1 and CDR2 from the germline V gene are SGHRS and YFSETQ.

The chain uses TRBV18 and TRBJ1-2; no firm D call. The germline gives CDR1 KGHSH, CDR2 LQKENI. The V end was cut by 6 bases, the J end by 0 bases, with 14 bases between. CDR3 length: 15 amino acids. The CDR3 nucleotides read TGTGCCAGCTCCTCCTCTGAGGAGACTAACTATGGCTACACCTTC. It codes for CASSSSEETNYGYTF. Full variable domain (remainder filled in from reference TRBV18 and TRBJ1-2): NAGVMQNPRHLVRRRGQEARLRCSPMKGHSHVYWYRQLPEEGLKFMVYLQKENIIDESGMPKERFSAEFPKEGPSILRIQQVVRGDSAAYFCASSSSEETNYGYTFGSGTRLTVV.

The V and J genes are TRBV6-5 and TRBJ1-4, with 8 bases matching TRBD1. Germline values: CDR1 MNHEY, CDR2 SVGAGI. With 3 bases clipped from V and 8 bases from J, the junction kept 8 bases outside the gene matches. The CDR3 contains 15 residues. This CDR3 reads CASSYQQGVGEKLFF. CDR3 nucleotides: TGTGCCAGCAGTTATCAACAGGGGGTTGGAGAAAAACTGTTTTTT.

J is TRBJ2-5 and V is TRBV19, with TRBD1 as a possible D gene (6 bases). Germline CDR1 LNHDA, CDR2 SQIVND (reference sequence). The V gene lost 1 base and the J gene lost 13 bases, with 31 bases spanning the gap. The length of the CDR3 is 18 residues. In nucleotides, the CDR3 is TGTGCCAGTAGTATAGCCCCGGACAGCCCAAGTAAGAACATAGAGCCGTACTTC. Its protein product is CASSIAPDSPSKNIEPYF.

The chain combines TRBV5-6 with TRBJ2-3; the match to TRBD1 covers 8 bases. CDR3 length equals 15 residues. Germline V CDR1 and CDR2: SGHDT, YYEEEE. V shed 4 bases and J 4 bases; nucleotides not matched to a gene: 8. The CDR3 DNA follows: TGTGCCAGCAGCGGGCGCAGGGGGCGGGCAGATACGCAGTATTTT. It yields the protein CASSGRRGRADTQYF. The complete variable domain, with remaining parts taken from reference TRBV5-6 and TRBJ2-3, reads DAGVTQSPTHLIKTRGQQVTLRCSPKSGHDTVSWYQQALGQGPQFIFQYYEEEERQRGNFPDRFSGHQFPNYSSELNVNALLLGDSALYLCASSGRRGRADTQYFGPGTRLTVL.

The V gene is TRBV2, the J gene TRBJ2-7, with unresolved D. Trimming left V 6 bases short and J 3 bases short, with 6 bases between. CDR3 size: 11 residues. CDR1 SNHLY and CDR2 FYNNEI come from the germline V gene. The CDR3: CASSYSYEQYF. CDR3 bases: TGTGCCAGCAGCTACAGCTACGAGCAGTACTTC.

The V and J genes are TRBV29-1 and TRBJ2-7; D unresolved. Per the germline V gene, CDR1 is SQVTM and CDR2 is ANQGSEA. Trimming took 5 bases from V and 5 from J, leaving 22 bases between them. The CDR3 runs to 15 residues. The DNA for the CDR3 is TGCAGCGTTCCCAGGCCAGGTCGACCCCAGGACGAGCAGTACTTC. This gives the protein CSVPRPGRPQDEQYF.

The V gene is TRBV5-1, the J gene TRBJ2-5, with unresolved D. The J call may be wrong; the DNA end is better matched by TRBJ2-7. This CDR3 has 14 residues. Germline values: CDR1 SGHRS, CDR2 YFSETQ. This CDR3 is CASSLLPSSYEQYF. CDR3 in DNA: TGCGCCAGCAGCTTATTACCGAGCTCCTACGAGCAGTACTTC.

This rearrangement joins TRBV10-3 to TRBJ2-1; 7 nucleotides align to TRBD2. V dropped 4 bases and J dropped 7; count of bases not matched to a gene: 10. The CDR3 sequence is 15 residues long. Germline CDR1 ENHRY, CDR2 SYGVKD. In DNA, the CDR3 is TGTGCCATCAGTGTGGAGGCGGGAGAGGGTAATGAGCAGTTCTTC. This gives the protein CAISVEAGEGNEQFF.

This clone was seen once. The chain is built from TRBV6-5 and TRBJ2-7; a possible D gene is TRBD2 (7 bases). CDR3 length: 14 residues. V dropped 5 bases and J dropped 3 bases, with 14 bases sitting between them. The germline V gene has CDR1 MNHEY and CDR2 SVGAGI. Written as DNA, the CDR3 is TGTGCCAGCAGTATAGTCGGGGGGCTCTACGAGCAGTACTTC. It is translated as CASSIVGGLYEQYF.

The chain recombines TRBV29-1 with TRBJ1-1; D uncertain. This CDR3 has 10 amino acids. Trimming removed 4 bases at V and 8 bases at J, with 8 bases between. The germline V gene has CDR1 SQVTM and CDR2 ANQGSEA. The chain's CDR3 is CSVVSVEAFF. CDR3 nucleotides: TGCAGCGTTGTGTCAGTAGAAGCTTTCTTT.

This clone has more than one count but fewer than ten. The chain employs TRBV7-9 and TRBJ1-4; the D gene is possibly TRBD1 (6 bases). Trimming shortened V by 5 bases and J by 8 bases, and 18 bases separated the two germline ends. Germline V CDR1 and CDR2: SEHNR, FQNEAQ (reference sequence). The CDR3 is 15 amino acids. The CDR3 loop is CASSNYYEGDEKLFF. Written as DNA, the CDR3 is TGTGCCAGCAGCAACTACTACGAGGGGGACGAAAAACTGTTTTTT.

This chain uses TRBV28 with TRBJ2-2; TRBD1 matches 9 bases. The CDR3 has 18 amino acids. The V and J ends lost 4 bases and 0 bases, in that order; junction bases with no gene match: 9. The germline gives CDR1 MDHEN, CDR2 SYDVKM. CDR3 sequence reads: CASSSPGQGLSNTGELFF. CDR3 sequence (DNA): TGTGCCAGCAGTTCACCGGGACAGGGTCTGTCGAACACCGGGGAGCTGTTTTTT.

The chain couples TRBV6-5 to TRBJ1-5; D might be TRBD1 (5 bases). Germline CDR1 and CDR2: MNHEY and SVGAGI. The CDR3 covers 14 residues. V was trimmed by 5 bases and J by 7 bases, leaving 15 bases between them. The CDR3 DNA is TGTGCCAGCAGTGTCGGAAAGGGGCAACAGCCCCAGCATTTT. Protein sequence: CASSVGKGQQPQHF.

The chain joins TRBV6-5 to TRBJ1-2, with no clear D. Germline assignment: CDR1 MNHEY and CDR2 SVGAGI. V was clipped by 5 bases and J by 0 bases, with 13 bases between them. CDR3 length: 15 residues. CDR3 loop: CASSTTSLANYGYTF. The CDR3 region has the DNA TGTGCCAGCAGTACGACTAGCCTAGCTAACTATGGCTACACCTTC.

This clone was observed a handful of times. The CDR3 here is CASSVEAFSGNTIYF. In nucleotides, the CDR3 is TGTGCCAGCAGCGTAGAAGCCTTCTCTGGAAACACCATATATTTT. V is TRBV9 and J is TRBJ1-3; no clear D gene. Trimming took off 0 bases at V and 0 bases at J, with 7 bases between the two ends. Germline V gene sequence: CDR1 SGDLS, CDR2 YYNGEE. The CDR3 loop spans 15 amino acids. The full variable domain, completed using reference TRBV9 and TRBJ1-3, is DSGVTQTPKHLITATGQRVTLRCSPRSGDLSVYWYQQSLDQGLQFLIQYYNGEERAKGNILERFSAQQFPDLHSELNLSSLELGDSALYFCASSVEAFSGNTIYFGEGSWLTVV.

This chain links TRBV19 with TRBJ2-2, with D perhaps TRBD1 (5 bases). Trimming stripped 5 bases from V and 4 bases from J, with 11 bases between. Germline CDR1 is LNHDA and CDR2 is SQIVND (reference sequence). This CDR3 contains 14 residues. This chain's CDR3 is CASSPLDSTGELFF. CDR3 DNA: TGTGCCAGTAGTCCCCTCGACAGCACCGGGGAGCTGTTTTTT.

This clone was counted a few times. This sequence joins TRBV30 and TRBJ2-2; 7 nucleotides agree with TRBD2. Germline V gene sequence: CDR1 GTSNPN, CDR2 SVGIG (reference sequence). With V trimmed by 4 bases and J by 4 bases, 6 bases remained unmatched. CDR3 length: 14 residues. The CDR3 protein is CAWNLGGFTGELFF. CDR3 DNA sequence: TGTGCCTGGAATCTGGGGGGGTTCACCGGGGAGCTGTTTTTT.

The rearrangement links TRBV12-5 to TRBJ2-7, with 11 nucleotides matching TRBD1. Germline lookup yields CDR1 LGHNT and CDR2 FRNRAP. V shed 4 bases, J shed 3 bases, and the junction held 5 bases outside the gene matches. The CDR3 loop spans 15 amino acids. In nucleotides, the CDR3 is TGTGCTAGTGGTTCTTCCGGGACAGGGGGCTACGAGCAGTACTTC. It is translated as CASGSSGTGGYEQYF.

The chain combines TRBV7-3 with TRBJ2-7; TRBD1 aligns across 8 bases. V shed 1 base, J shed 0 bases, and the junction held 5 bases outside the gene matches. This CDR3 is 16 amino acids long. CDR1 SGHTA and CDR2 FQGTGA come from the germline V gene. The CDR3 region has the DNA TGTGCCAGCAGCTTAAAAGAGGGACAGGCCTCCTACGAGCAGTACTTC. Its protein is CASSLKEGQASYEQYF.

The gene calls are TRBV10-3 and TRBJ1-4; no definite D call. CDR3 length: 14 amino acids. V lost 2 bases and J lost 7, with 11 bases in between. Germline V gene lookup returns CDR1 ENHRY and CDR2 SYGVKD. The CDR3, as DNA: TGTGCCATCAGTGAGGAGGAAGAGGGTGAAAAACTGTTTTTT. Protein sequence: CAISEEEEGEKLFF.